A single T cell receptor (beta chain) is shown here with its context. The target antigen is unknown. Researchers divided each subset's genomic DNA evenly across several immunoSEQ plates. TCRdb's table, derived via immunoSEQ multiplex PCR, lists solely in-frame clones and lacks some. Among fewer than 1.6 million clones listed, just under 99% were seen once. These data originate in a study of shared clonotypes between healthy human individuals. Turning to the study itself: Serving as donors were a couple of women and three men, whose ages spanned 18 to 49.

Study-level points and caveats: For naive CD4 cells, 4% to 6% of clonotypes were shared across a handful of donors.

Healthy adults negative for HIV, lacking recent acute infections or vaccinations, served as donors. CDR1 is MGHRA, CDR2 YSYEKL, per germline. J gave up 2 bases and V 5 bases, and 8 bases lay outside the gene matches. This CDR3 has 17 amino acids. The rearrangement links TRBV4-1 to TRBJ2-1, with TRBD2 matching 11 bases. The sequence came from a man aged 25 to 40 in good health. The sample was naive CD4+ T cells sorted from blood. Subset specified: CD45RA+ positively selected. CDR3 in DNA: TGCGCCAGCAGCATGGCTAGCGGGAGGCTGCCCTACAATGAGCAGTTCTTC. It specifies CASSMASGRLPYNEQFF.